The source of this TCR beta chain is a study of blood T cells in healthy people across ages. The use of a sample-barcoded 5' primer and a J-beta primer mix characterized a second PCR of about 7 to 12 cycles. Through a template-switch adaptor with 12 random nucleotides, each cDNA molecule received a tag. At least 3 million CDR3-containing paired-end reads were obtained per sample. TCRdb passed the 5' RACE reads through MiXCR, listing each CDR3 protein once. The sample consists of some 780,000 distinct CDR3 sequences, 56% of them appearing once. CDR3 size: 15 residues. In germline, CDR1 is MNHNS, CDR2 SASEGT. The V and J ends lost 7 bases and 2 bases, in that order; junction bases with no gene match: 10.

The chain has TRBV6-1 and TRBJ2-7; TRBD1 matches 8 bases. The sequenced material came from blood. The receptor's source is a middle-aged man in good health. CDR3 loop: CASKDSDRGTYEQYF. For the CDR3, the DNA is TGTGCCAGCAAAGACTCCGACAGGGGTACCTACGAGCAGTACTTC.